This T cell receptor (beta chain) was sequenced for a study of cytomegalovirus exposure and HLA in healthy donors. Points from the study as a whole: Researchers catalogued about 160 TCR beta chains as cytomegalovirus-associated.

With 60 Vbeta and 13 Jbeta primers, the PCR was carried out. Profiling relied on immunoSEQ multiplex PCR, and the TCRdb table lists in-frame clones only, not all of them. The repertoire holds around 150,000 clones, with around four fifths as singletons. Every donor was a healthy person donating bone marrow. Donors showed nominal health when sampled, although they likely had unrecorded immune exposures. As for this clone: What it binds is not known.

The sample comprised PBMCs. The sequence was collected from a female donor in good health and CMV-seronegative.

The DNA of the CDR3 is TGTGCCAGCAGCTTAGTCTTTCTGCCTCACCGGGACAGGGTCTATGGCTACACCTTC. It codes for CASSLVFLPHRDRVYGYTF. The chain recombines TRBV11-3 with TRBJ1-2; TRBD1 matches at 9 bases. Germline V lookup: CDR1 SGHNT, CDR2 YENEEA. Trimming removed 1 base from V and 4 bases from J; junction bases left unmatched: 16. The CDR3 runs to 19 residues. The whole variable domain, filled in from reference TRBV11-3 and TRBJ1-2, reads EAGVVQSPRYKIIEKKQPVAFWCNPISGHNTLYWYLQNLGQGPELLIRYENEEAVDDSQLPKDRFSAERLKGVDSTLKIQPAELGDSAVYLCASSLVFLPHRDRVYGYTFGSGTRLTVV.